Reported below is one T cell receptor beta chain. What it binds is unknown. The CDR3 covers 12 residues. Trimming removed 5 bases from V and 14 bases from J; junction bases left unmatched: 9. The germline V gene encodes CDR1 LNHNV and CDR2 YYDKDF (reference sequence). These data are taken from a study of cytomegalovirus exposure and HLA in healthy donors. Study overall: Among about 190 million T cells, an earlier analysis found roughly 100 million unique TCR beta sequences. The study's findings and limits: Later analysis found that TCR beta chains associated with HLA were more clonally expanded than other, equally common chains. In a later analysis, TCR beta V- and J-gene trimming showed a link to a missense DCLRE1C variant.

Both 60 Vbeta primers and 13 Jbeta primers went into the PCR. Original methodology: A later analysis tallied approximately 80 million unique TCR beta chains, about 11 million of them shared. The method was immunoSEQ multiplex PCR; TCRdb's version includes in-frame clones alone and lacks a portion of them. The DNA gave D and trimming, while V, J and clone size come from that table. Among approximately 150,000 clones, roughly 89% were seen once, and the ten largest hold more than 0.7%. What was sequenced was PBMCs. The chain couples TRBV15 to TRBJ2-1, with TRBD2 matching 7 bases. This clonotype originated in a woman aged 25 to 39 in good health and CMV-seronegative. CDR3 nucleotide sequence: TGTGCCACCAGCCCCTTGGGGGGGAGAAAGTTCTTC. It translates to CATSPLGGRKFF.